This T cell receptor (beta chain) was observed in a study of blood T cell repertoires in COVID-19. Study summary: Both acute and convalescent COVID-19 samples were obtained from the United States, Italy and Spain.

Germline values: CDR1 SGHRS, CDR2 YFSETQ. CDR3 length equals 14 residues. Between the trimmed V and J ends, which lost 5 bases and 5 bases, there was a span of 16 bases. Methods used by the authors: Reference gene primer amplification yielded estimated nucleated cell counts. The data were produced by immunoSEQ multiplex PCR, yet TCRdb's version contains in-frame clones alone and is incomplete. Clone size and the V and J calls come from that table; the DNA yielded D and trimming. This sample has over 150,000 clones, with around 80% found just once. Material for sequencing was peripheral blood. The chain carries TRBV5-1 and TRBJ2-5; tentative D call: TRBD1 (5 bases). This TCR was recovered from a human donor in a cohort sampled during active COVID-19. In DNA, the CDR3 is TGCGCCAGCAGTCCCATGACGAAGGGGGAGACCCAGTACTTC. This gives the protein CASSPMTKGETQYF.